These 19 T cell receptor beta chains originate from one sample sequenced in a study of blood T cell repertoires in COVID-19. Using immunoSEQ multiplex PCR, the repertoire was profiled, and TCRdb retains in-frame clones only, with some absent. The top ten hold 9.6% of the sample, which has roughly 60,000 clones, about 80% seen once. Sequences were obtained from peripheral blood. The source is an older man with COVID-19, enrolled during active disease.

The V and J genes are TRBV28 and TRBJ2-1; 8 nucleotides match TRBD1. Germline CDR1 MDHEN, CDR2 SYDVKM. V was pared by 8 bases and J by 7 bases, with 10 bases of the junction left unmatched. The CDR3 has 14 residues. The CDR3 sequence is CASQQGGPTNEQFF. The CDR3 coding sequence is TGTGCCAGCCAACAGGGGGGACCCACTAATGAGCAGTTCTTC.

This sequence joins TRBV29-1 and TRBJ2-5; maybe TRBD2 (6 bases). V lost 3 bases, J lost 7 bases, and 12 bases lay in between. This CDR3 has 12 residues. CDR1 SQVTM and CDR2 ANQGSEA come from the germline V gene. CDR3 in DNA: TGCAGCGTTGATGGAGGGGAGTGGACCCAGTACTTC. Translated, it gives CSVDGGEWTQYF.

V and J are TRBV18 and TRBJ1-1, with D possibly matching TRBD1 (6 bases). The CDR3 sequence is 13 residues long. CDR1 and CDR2 from the germline V gene are KGHSH and LQKENI. V was clipped by 3 bases and J by 3 bases, with 8 bases between them. CDR3 sequence reads: CASSPDRYTEAFF. CDR3 nucleotides: TGTGCCAGCTCACCGGACAGATACACTGAAGCTTTCTTT. The full variable domain, completed using reference TRBV18 and TRBJ1-1, is NAGVMQNPRHLVRRRGQEARLRCSPMKGHSHVYWYRQLPEEGLKFMVYLQKENIIDESGMPKERFSAEFPKEGPSILRIQQVVRGDSAAYFCASSPDRYTEAFFGQGTRLTVV.

The rearrangement joins TRBV7-9 to TRBJ1-6; 11 bases are a match to TRBD1. V lost 1 base to trimming and J lost 4 bases; unmatched junction nucleotides: 3. The CDR3 contains 17 residues. Germline V gene sequence: CDR1 SEHNR, CDR2 FQNEAQ (reference sequence). CDR3 residues: CASSLVGTGGYNSPLHF. DNA of the CDR3: TGTGCCAGCAGCTTAGTCGGGACAGGGGGTTATAATTCACCCCTCCACTTT.

The CDR3 bases are TGTGCCAGCAGCCCGGGAGGCGGCTATGGCTACACCTTC. Amino acid sequence: CASSPGGGYGYTF. The rearrangement links TRBV27 to TRBJ1-2; no clear D. The CDR3 is 13 amino acids. V shed 6 bases and J shed 4 bases, with 12 bases lying between them. Germline CDR1 reads MNHEY; CDR2 reads SMNVEV (reference sequence).

The chain combines TRBV11-2 with TRBJ1-1; 7 bases are shared with TRBD1. This CDR3 comprises 18 residues. Germline CDR1 is SGHAT and CDR2 is FQNNGV. After removal of 4 bases from V and 1 base from J, the junction contained 15 bases not matched to a gene. CDR3 sequence reads: CASSSPRAGGVGNTEAFF. The CDR3 DNA reads TGTGCCAGCAGCTCCCCCCGGGCAGGGGGAGTGGGGAACACTGAAGCTTTCTTT.

This rearrangement joins TRBV30 to TRBJ2-3, with 11 bases aligning to TRBD2. CDR3 length: 16 residues. Germline values: CDR1 GTSNPN, CDR2 SVGIG (reference sequence). The V segment lost 0 bases and the J segment 5 bases; nucleotides outside the gene matches: 7. The CDR3 DNA follows: TGTGCCTGGAGTGTACCGGGACTAGCGGTAGGAGATACGCAGTATTTT. Translated, it gives CAWSVPGLAVGDTQYF.

This CDR3 reads CASSQDITLQPQHF. Here the CDR3 DNA reads TGTGCCAGCAGCCAAGATATAACGCTACAGCCCCAGCATTTT. The chain employs TRBV4-2 and TRBJ1-5, with D hard to call. The CDR3 covers 14 residues. Trimming left V 0 bases short and J 7 bases short, with 10 bases between. Germline V lookup: CDR1 LGHNA, CDR2 YNFKEQ.

The chain employs TRBV9 and TRBJ1-1; tentative D call: TRBD1 (5 bases). Trimming stripped 3 bases from V and 5 bases from J, with 17 bases between. Germline CDR1 SGDLS, CDR2 YYNGEE. The CDR3 runs to 15 residues. The CDR3 loop is CASSGGPPGRTEAFF. The CDR3, as DNA: TGTGCCAGCAGCGGGGGACCTCCGGGGAGGACTGAAGCTTTCTTT.

V and J are TRBV24-1 and TRBJ2-1; 7 positions agree with TRBD1. This CDR3 contains 16 residues. V was clipped by 5 bases and J by 5 bases; unmatched bases: 11. Germline lookup yields CDR1 KGHDR and CDR2 SFDVKD. The CDR3 nucleotides are TGTGCCACCAGTGCCTCGACAGGGACGGGGAACAATGAGCAGTTCTTC. Protein product: CATSASTGTGNNEQFF.

A single count supports this clone. This chain links TRBV6-1 with TRBJ2-3, with 8 bases that match TRBD1. Trimming removed 3 bases from V and 4 bases from J; junction bases left unmatched: 6. The CDR3 extends over 15 amino acids. Per germline, CDR1 MNHNS and CDR2 SASEGT. CDR3 loop: CASSDFQGAADTQYF. The CDR3, as DNA: TGTGCCAGCAGTGATTTCCAGGGGGCGGCAGATACGCAGTATTTT.

The rearrangement links TRBV7-3 to TRBJ1-1; tentative D call: TRBD1 (5 bases). There are 14 residues in the CDR3. Germline CDR1 reads SGHTA; CDR2 reads FQGTGA. V lost 5 bases and J 1 base, leaving 11 bases between the germline ends. DNA of the CDR3: TGTGCCAGCAGCCAAGGGGAGGGGAACACTGAAGCTTTCTTT. Translated: CASSQGEGNTEAFF.

The CDR3 sequence is CASSLSLAGTYNEQFF. The CDR3 region has the DNA TGTGCCAGCAGCTTAAGCCTAGCGGGGACGTACAATGAGCAGTTCTTC. This chain joins TRBV7-9 and TRBJ2-1, with 9 bases that match TRBD2. Germline V lookup: CDR1 SEHNR, CDR2 FQNEAQ (reference sequence). This CDR3 spans 16 amino acids. The trim removed 2 bases at V and 4 bases at J, leaving 6 bases unmatched.

This sequence joins TRBV5-1 and TRBJ1-2; 9 nucleotides align to TRBD1. The CDR3 sequence is 14 residues long. Unmatched junction bases numbered 6, after V lost 3 bases and J lost 6 bases. Germline V gene lookup returns CDR1 SGHRS and CDR2 YFSETQ. The CDR3 DNA sequence: TGCGCCAGCAGCTCGCACAGGGGGCAGGATGGCTACACCTTC. Protein sequence: CASSSHRGQDGYTF.

The rearrangement links TRBV28 to TRBJ2-7; weak D call: TRBD2 (6 bases). V lost 1 base and J 3 bases, leaving 16 bases between the germline ends. The CDR3 extends over 16 amino acids. Germline loops: CDR1 MDHEN, CDR2 SYDVKM. The CDR3 loop is CASSLSPEGGIYEQYF. The CDR3 nucleotides read TGTGCCAGCAGTTTATCCCCGGAAGGAGGGATCTACGAGCAGTACTTC.

This clone has just one count. The chain is built from TRBV27 and TRBJ2-1; 11 bases align to TRBD2. The J segment lost 0 bases and the V segment lost 2 bases, leaving 12 bases of the junction unmatched. Per the germline V gene, CDR1 is MNHEY and CDR2 is SMNVEV (reference sequence). The CDR3 spans 20 residues. The DNA of the CDR3 is TGTGCCAGCAGTTTAACTCTAGCGGGGGGCCTTCTAAGCTCCTACAATGAGCAGTTCTTC. Amino acids: CASSLTLAGGLLSSYNEQFF.

This chain's CDR3 is CASSLKAGGETQYF. Here the CDR3 DNA reads TGTGCCAGCAGCTTGAAGGCAGGTGGAGAGACCCAGTACTTC. The chain has TRBV5-4 and TRBJ2-5; D is ambiguous. V shed 1 base and J shed 4 bases, with 11 bases lying between them. The germline V gene encodes CDR1 SGHNT and CDR2 YYREEE (reference sequence). The CDR3 runs 14 residues.

The CDR3, as DNA: TGTGCCAGCAGCCAGGACAGTCGGAACACTGAAGCTTTCTTT. The encoded protein is CASSQDSRNTEAFF. V usage is TRBV4-2 and J usage is TRBJ1-1, with D tentatively TRBD1 (6 bases). The CDR3 spans 14 residues. V shed 3 bases and J shed 1 base, with 9 bases lying between them. Germline V gene data show CDR1 as LGHNA and CDR2 as YNFKEQ.

The chain has TRBV11-2 and TRBJ1-6, with D unresolved. Per the germline V gene, CDR1 is SGHAT and CDR2 is FQNNGV. Trimming shortened V by 5 bases and J by 10 bases, and 12 bases separated the two germline ends. This CDR3 has 13 amino acids. CDR3 coding DNA: TGTGCCAGCAGCCGATCGCGAGGGTCACCCCTCCACTTT. Translated: CASSRSRGSPLHF.